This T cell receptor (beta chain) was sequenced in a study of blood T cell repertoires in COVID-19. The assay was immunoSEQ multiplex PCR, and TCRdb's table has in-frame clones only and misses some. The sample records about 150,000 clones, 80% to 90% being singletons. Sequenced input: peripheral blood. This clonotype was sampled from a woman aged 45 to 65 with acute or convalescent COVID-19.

CDR3 region: CASRGLAGVTQYF. CDR3 bases: TGTGCCAGCAGGGGACTAGCGGGAGTGACCCAGTACTTC. The chain combines TRBV2 with TRBJ2-7; the match to TRBD2 covers 14 bases. The J call may be faulty, since TRBJ2-5 better matches the DNA end. This CDR3 is 13 amino acids long. Germline V CDR1 and CDR2: SNHLY, FYNNEI.